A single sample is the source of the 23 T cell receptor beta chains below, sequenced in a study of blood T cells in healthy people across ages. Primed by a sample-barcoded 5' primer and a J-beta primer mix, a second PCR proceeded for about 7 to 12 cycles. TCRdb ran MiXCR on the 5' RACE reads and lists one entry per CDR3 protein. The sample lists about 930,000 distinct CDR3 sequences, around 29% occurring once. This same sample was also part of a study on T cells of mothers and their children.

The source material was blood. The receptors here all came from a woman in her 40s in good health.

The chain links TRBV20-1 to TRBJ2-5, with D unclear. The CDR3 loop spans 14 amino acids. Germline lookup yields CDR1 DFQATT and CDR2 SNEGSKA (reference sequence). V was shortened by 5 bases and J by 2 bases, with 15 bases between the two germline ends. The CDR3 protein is CSAPFPGPQETQYF. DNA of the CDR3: TGCAGTGCTCCATTTCCTGGCCCACAAGAGACCCAGTACTTC.

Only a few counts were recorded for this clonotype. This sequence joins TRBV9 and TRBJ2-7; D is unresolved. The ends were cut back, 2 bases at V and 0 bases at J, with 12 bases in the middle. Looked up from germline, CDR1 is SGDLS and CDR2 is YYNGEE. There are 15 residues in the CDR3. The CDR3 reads CASSVSGVDSYEQYF. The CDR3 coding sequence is TGTGCCAGCAGCGTTAGTGGGGTAGACTCCTACGAGCAGTACTTC. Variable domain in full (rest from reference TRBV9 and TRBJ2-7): DSGVTQTPKHLITATGQRVTLRCSPRSGDLSVYWYQQSLDQGLQFLIQYYNGEERAKGNILERFSAQQFPDLHSELNLSSLELGDSALYFCASSVSGVDSYEQYFGPGTRLTVT.

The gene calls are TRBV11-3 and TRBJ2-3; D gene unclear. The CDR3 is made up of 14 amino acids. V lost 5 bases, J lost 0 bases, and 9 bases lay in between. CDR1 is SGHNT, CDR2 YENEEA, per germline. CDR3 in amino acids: CASSGPASTDTQYF. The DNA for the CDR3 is TGTGCCAGCAGCGGGCCAGCGAGCACAGATACGCAGTATTTT.

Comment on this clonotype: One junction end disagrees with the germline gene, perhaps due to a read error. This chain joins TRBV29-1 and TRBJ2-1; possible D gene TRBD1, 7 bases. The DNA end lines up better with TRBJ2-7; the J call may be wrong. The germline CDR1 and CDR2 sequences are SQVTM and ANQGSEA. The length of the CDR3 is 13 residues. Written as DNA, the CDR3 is TGCAGTGTTGTGTCAGGGGGGTACAATGAGCAGTACTTC. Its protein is CSVVSGGYNEQYF.

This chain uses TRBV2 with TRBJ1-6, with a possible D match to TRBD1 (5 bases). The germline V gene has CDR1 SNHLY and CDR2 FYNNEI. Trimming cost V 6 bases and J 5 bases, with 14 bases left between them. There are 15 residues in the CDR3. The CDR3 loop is CASRGTRHHNSPLHF. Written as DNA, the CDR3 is TGTGCCAGCAGGGGGACGAGGCACCATAATTCACCCCTCCACTTT.

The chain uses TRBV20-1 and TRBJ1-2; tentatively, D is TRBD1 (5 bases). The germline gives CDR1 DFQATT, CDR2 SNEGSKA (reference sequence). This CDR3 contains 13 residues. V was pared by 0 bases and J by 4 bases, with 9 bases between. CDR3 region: CSAREGDGYGYTF. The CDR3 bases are TGCAGTGCTAGAGAGGGGGACGGCTATGGCTACACCTTC.

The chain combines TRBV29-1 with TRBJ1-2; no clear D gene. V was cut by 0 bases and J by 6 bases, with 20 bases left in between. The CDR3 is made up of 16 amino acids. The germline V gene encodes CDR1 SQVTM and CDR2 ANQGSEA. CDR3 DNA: TGCAGCGTTGAAGATAGCGGTGAATGGTTATACGATGGCTACACCTTC. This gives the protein CSVEDSGEWLYDGYTF.

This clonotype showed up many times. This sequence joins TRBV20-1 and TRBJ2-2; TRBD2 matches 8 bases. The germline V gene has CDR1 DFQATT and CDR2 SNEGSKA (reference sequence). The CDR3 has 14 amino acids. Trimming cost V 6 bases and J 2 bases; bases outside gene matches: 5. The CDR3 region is CSALSGGNTGELFF. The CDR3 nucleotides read TGCAGTGCGCTGAGCGGGGGAAACACCGGGGAGCTGTTTTTT.

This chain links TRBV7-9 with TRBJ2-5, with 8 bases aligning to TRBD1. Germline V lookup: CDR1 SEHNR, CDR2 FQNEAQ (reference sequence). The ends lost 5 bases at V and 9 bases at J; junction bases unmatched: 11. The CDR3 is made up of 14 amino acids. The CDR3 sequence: CASSRAGGREAQYF. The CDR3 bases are TGTGCCAGCAGCAGGGCAGGGGGCAGGGAGGCCCAGTACTTC.

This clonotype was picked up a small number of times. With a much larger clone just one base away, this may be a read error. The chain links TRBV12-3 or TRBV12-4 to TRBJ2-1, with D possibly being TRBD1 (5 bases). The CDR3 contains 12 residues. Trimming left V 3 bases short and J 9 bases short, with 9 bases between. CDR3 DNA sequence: TGTGCCAGCAGTTTTGCAGGGATTGAGCAGTTCTTC. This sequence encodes CASSFAGIEQFF.

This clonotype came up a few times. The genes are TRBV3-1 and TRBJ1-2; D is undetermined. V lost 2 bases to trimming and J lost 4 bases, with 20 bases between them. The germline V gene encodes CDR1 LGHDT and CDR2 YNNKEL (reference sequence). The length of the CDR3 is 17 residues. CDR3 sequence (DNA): TGTGCCAGCAGCCAACTGCCGTCGCCCCACCGAGTCTATGGCTACACCTTC. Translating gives CASSQLPSPHRVYGYTF.

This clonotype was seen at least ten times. The CDR3 protein is CASGQGGRYEQYF. CDR3 DNA: TGTGCCAGCGGACAGGGGGGCAGGTACGAGCAGTACTTC. The genes are TRBV6-1 and TRBJ2-7; 10 bases align to TRBD1. The CDR3 is made up of 13 amino acids. J lost 4 bases, V lost 8 bases, and 5 bases had no gene match. Looked up from germline, CDR1 is MNHNS and CDR2 is SASEGT.

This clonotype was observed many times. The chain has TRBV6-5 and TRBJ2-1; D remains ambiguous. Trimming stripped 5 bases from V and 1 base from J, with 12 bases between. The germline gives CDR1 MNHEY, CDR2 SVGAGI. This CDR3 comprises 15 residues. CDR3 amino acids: CASSPLDGSYNEQFF. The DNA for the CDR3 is TGTGCCAGCAGTCCCTTGGATGGGTCCTACAATGAGCAGTTCTTC.

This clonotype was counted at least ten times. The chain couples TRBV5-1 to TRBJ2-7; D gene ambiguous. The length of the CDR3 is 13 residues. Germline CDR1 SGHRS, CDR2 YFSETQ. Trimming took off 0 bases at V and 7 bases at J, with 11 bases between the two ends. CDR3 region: CASSLDGVGEQYF. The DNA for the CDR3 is TGCGCCAGCAGCTTGGATGGGGTGGGGGAGCAGTACTTC.

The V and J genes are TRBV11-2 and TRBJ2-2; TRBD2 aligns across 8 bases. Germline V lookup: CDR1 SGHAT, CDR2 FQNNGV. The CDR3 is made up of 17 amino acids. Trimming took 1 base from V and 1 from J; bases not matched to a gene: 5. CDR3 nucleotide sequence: TGTGCCAGCAGCTTAGGGGGACTAGTTAGGAACACCGGGGAGCTGTTTTTT. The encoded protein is CASSLGGLVRNTGELFF.

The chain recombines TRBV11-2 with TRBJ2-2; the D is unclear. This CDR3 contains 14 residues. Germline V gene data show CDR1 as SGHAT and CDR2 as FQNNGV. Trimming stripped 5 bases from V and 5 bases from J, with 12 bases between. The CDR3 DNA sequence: TGTGCCAGCAGCCCCGCGTTGTCGACCGGGGAGCTGTTTTTT. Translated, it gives CASSPALSTGELFF.

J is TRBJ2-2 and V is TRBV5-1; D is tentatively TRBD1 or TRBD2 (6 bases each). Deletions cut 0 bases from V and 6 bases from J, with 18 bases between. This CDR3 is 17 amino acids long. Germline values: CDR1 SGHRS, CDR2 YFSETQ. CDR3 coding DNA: TGCGCCAGCAGCTTGGGGCTGGTGACAGGAGGGTCCGGGGAGCTGTTTTTT. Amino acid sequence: CASSLGLVTGGSGELFF.

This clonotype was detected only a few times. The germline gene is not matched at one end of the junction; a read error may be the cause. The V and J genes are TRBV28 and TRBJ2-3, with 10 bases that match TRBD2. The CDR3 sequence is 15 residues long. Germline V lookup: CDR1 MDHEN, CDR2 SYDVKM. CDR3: CASSASGGSADMQYF. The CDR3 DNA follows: TGTGCCAGCTCGGCTAGCGGGGGTAGCGCAGATATGCAGTATTTT.

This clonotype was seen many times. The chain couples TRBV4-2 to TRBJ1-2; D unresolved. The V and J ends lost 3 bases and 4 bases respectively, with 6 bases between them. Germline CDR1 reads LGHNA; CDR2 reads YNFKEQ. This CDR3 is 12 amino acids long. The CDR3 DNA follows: TGTGCCAGCAGCCAGGGTCGCTATGGCTACACCTTC. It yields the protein CASSQGRYGYTF.

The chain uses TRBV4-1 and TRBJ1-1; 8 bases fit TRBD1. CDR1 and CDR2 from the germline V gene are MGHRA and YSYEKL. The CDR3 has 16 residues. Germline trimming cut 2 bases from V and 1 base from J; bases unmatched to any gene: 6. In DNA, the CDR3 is TGCGCCAGCAGCCAACCTCGACAGGGGAGGAACACTGAAGCTTTCTTT. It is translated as CASSQPRQGRNTEAFF.

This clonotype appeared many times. The CDR3 DNA is TGCAGTGACATCGCCTTGGGGGCCAAAAACATTCAGTACTTC. As protein: CSDIALGAKNIQYF. The chain employs TRBV20-1 and TRBJ2-4; no reliable D call. The CDR3 length is 14 residues. The germline V gene has CDR1 DFQATT and CDR2 SNEGSKA (reference sequence). V was shortened by 7 bases and J by 1 base, with 14 bases between the two germline ends.

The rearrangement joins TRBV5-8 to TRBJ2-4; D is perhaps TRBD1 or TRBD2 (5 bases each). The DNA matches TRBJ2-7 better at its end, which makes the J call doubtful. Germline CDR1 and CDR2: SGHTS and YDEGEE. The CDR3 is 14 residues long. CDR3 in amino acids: CASSLGTKENEQYF. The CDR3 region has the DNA TGTGCCAGCAGCTTAGGGACGAAGGAAAACGAGCAGTACTTC.

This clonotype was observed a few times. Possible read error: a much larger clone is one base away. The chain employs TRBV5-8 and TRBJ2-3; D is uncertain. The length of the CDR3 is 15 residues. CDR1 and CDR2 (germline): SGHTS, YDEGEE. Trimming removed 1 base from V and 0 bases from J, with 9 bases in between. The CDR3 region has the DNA TGTGCCAGCAGCTTGCTCATGGTCAGCACAGATACGCAGTATTTT. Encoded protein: CASSLLMVSTDTQYF.